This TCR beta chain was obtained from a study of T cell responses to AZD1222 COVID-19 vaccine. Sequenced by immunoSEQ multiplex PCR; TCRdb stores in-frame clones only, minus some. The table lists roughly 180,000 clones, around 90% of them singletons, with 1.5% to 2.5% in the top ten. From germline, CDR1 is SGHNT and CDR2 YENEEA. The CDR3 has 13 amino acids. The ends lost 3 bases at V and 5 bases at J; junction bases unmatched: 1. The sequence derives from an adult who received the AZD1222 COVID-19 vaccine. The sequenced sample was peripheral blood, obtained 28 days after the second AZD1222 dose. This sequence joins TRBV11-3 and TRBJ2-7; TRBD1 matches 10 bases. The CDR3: CASSLGQGNEQYF. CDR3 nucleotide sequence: TGTGCCAGCAGCTTGGGACAGGGGAACGAGCAGTACTTC. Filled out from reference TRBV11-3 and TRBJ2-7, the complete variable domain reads EAGVVQSPRYKIIEKKQPVAFWCNPISGHNTLYWYLQNLGQGPELLIRYENEEAVDDSQLPKDRFSAERLKGVDSTLKIQPAELGDSAVYLCASSLGQGNEQYFGPGTRLTVT.